The clone carrying this TCR beta chain is a singleton in its sample. Its antigen is not identified. This sample was included in a study of shared clonotypes between healthy human individuals. Study conclusions and caveats: Among donors, clonotype sharing was expected to be affected by sequencing depth.

Splitting of CD4+ cells produced CD45RA+ naive and CD45RA-negative memory subsets. The CDR3 covers 15 residues. The V end lost 2 bases, the J end lost 9 bases, and 14 bases lay between the germline ends. Germline loops: CDR1 MGHDK, CDR2 SYGVNS. Generated by immunoSEQ multiplex PCR, the TCRdb table keeps only in-frame clones and is missing some. Here the sample spans 2 million to 3 million clones, around nine tenths being singletons. What was sequenced was naive CD4+ T cells sorted from blood. Subset here: CD45RA+ positively selected. The sequence was obtained from a man between 18 and 35 years old in good health. The V call is TRBV25-1, the J call TRBJ1-6; tentative D call: TRBD1 (5 bases). CDR3 sequence: CASSEQGSLASPLHF. CDR3 coding DNA: TGTGCCAGCAGTGAACAGGGCAGTTTAGCTTCACCCCTCCACTTT.